Listed below are T cell receptor beta chains from one sample, sequenced in a study of cytomegalovirus exposure and HLA in healthy donors. The repertoire was sequenced with immunoSEQ multiplex PCR; TCRdb's copy has only in-frame clones and lacks some. The table records about 180,000 clones, around 74% of them present only once. Material for sequencing was PBMCs. These receptors came from a female donor in good health and CMV-seronegative. Both conserved end residues are part of each CDR3.

CSSSQSYEQYF	TRBV7-9	TRBJ2-7
CASSPTGMPEAFF	TRBV28	TRBJ1-1
CASSSRLAGGQRTQYF	TRBV7-2	TRBJ2-5
CASSPSRETQYF	TRBV11-2	TRBJ2-5
CASSQGRYGTGKVLTF	TRBV4-3	TRBJ2-6
CASSQDQGQAEKLFF	TRBV4-2	TRBJ1-4
CALRMSGELFF	TRBV19	TRBJ2-2
CASSLALGAQYTGELFF	TRBV5-8	TRBJ2-2
CSVVVGGSLSNQPQHF	TRBV29-1	TRBJ1-5
CASSLGGVNYGYTF	TRBV7-2	TRBJ1-2
CASGPRGRQETQYF	TRBV19	TRBJ2-5
CATSRPDRIPGNTIYF	TRBV15	TRBJ1-3
CASSSGTGIEETQYF	TRBV7-9	TRBJ2-5
CASSNSGRVAQYF	TRBV6-6	TRBJ2-3
CASSEASGSPETQYF	TRBV6-1	TRBJ2-5
CASSSENRGLGSGANVLTF	TRBV7-9	TRBJ2-6
CASSLLPGGETQYF	TRBV27	TRBJ2-5
CSGGQGATPGYGYTF	TRBV29-1	TRBJ1-2
CASSQGFWDRGTYEQYF	TRBV14	TRBJ2-7
CASSPGKSSQLSTDTQYF	TRBV7-3	TRBJ2-3
CASSSTGSTEAFF	TRBV19	TRBJ1-1
CASPPNGGGNTEAFF	TRBV19	TRBJ1-1
CASSIAVTYEQYF	TRBV19	TRBJ2-7
CASSQRTGSTDTQYF	TRBV11-2	TRBJ2-3
CSAIDYGYTF	TRBV20-1	TRBJ1-2
CASSLFPSGEIYEQYF	TRBV7-2	TRBJ2-7
CASSLVFDRGVCQPQHF	TRBV7-7	TRBJ1-5
CASSTRLAYEQFF	TRBV4-1	TRBJ2-1
CASSIQGAQTQYF	TRBV19	TRBJ2-5
CASSANQFNGYTF	TRBV27	TRBJ1-2
CASSEGRAGELFF	TRBV10-2	TRBJ2-2
CASLTGSYEQYF	TRBV6-1	TRBJ2-7
CASSFREVGELFF	TRBV7-6	TRBJ2-2
CASSFQGNTEAFF	TRBV5-1	TRBJ1-1
CASSLSSASGETQYF	TRBV7-9	TRBJ2-5
CASNVGLAGADTQYF	TRBV27	TRBJ2-3
CASSLAGEANTGELFF	TRBV28	TRBJ2-2
CSVTGQVADTQYF	TRBV29-1	TRBJ2-3
CASRAGIEAFF	TRBV28	TRBJ1-1
CASSPKEGPWNTEAFF	TRBV7-8	TRBJ1-1